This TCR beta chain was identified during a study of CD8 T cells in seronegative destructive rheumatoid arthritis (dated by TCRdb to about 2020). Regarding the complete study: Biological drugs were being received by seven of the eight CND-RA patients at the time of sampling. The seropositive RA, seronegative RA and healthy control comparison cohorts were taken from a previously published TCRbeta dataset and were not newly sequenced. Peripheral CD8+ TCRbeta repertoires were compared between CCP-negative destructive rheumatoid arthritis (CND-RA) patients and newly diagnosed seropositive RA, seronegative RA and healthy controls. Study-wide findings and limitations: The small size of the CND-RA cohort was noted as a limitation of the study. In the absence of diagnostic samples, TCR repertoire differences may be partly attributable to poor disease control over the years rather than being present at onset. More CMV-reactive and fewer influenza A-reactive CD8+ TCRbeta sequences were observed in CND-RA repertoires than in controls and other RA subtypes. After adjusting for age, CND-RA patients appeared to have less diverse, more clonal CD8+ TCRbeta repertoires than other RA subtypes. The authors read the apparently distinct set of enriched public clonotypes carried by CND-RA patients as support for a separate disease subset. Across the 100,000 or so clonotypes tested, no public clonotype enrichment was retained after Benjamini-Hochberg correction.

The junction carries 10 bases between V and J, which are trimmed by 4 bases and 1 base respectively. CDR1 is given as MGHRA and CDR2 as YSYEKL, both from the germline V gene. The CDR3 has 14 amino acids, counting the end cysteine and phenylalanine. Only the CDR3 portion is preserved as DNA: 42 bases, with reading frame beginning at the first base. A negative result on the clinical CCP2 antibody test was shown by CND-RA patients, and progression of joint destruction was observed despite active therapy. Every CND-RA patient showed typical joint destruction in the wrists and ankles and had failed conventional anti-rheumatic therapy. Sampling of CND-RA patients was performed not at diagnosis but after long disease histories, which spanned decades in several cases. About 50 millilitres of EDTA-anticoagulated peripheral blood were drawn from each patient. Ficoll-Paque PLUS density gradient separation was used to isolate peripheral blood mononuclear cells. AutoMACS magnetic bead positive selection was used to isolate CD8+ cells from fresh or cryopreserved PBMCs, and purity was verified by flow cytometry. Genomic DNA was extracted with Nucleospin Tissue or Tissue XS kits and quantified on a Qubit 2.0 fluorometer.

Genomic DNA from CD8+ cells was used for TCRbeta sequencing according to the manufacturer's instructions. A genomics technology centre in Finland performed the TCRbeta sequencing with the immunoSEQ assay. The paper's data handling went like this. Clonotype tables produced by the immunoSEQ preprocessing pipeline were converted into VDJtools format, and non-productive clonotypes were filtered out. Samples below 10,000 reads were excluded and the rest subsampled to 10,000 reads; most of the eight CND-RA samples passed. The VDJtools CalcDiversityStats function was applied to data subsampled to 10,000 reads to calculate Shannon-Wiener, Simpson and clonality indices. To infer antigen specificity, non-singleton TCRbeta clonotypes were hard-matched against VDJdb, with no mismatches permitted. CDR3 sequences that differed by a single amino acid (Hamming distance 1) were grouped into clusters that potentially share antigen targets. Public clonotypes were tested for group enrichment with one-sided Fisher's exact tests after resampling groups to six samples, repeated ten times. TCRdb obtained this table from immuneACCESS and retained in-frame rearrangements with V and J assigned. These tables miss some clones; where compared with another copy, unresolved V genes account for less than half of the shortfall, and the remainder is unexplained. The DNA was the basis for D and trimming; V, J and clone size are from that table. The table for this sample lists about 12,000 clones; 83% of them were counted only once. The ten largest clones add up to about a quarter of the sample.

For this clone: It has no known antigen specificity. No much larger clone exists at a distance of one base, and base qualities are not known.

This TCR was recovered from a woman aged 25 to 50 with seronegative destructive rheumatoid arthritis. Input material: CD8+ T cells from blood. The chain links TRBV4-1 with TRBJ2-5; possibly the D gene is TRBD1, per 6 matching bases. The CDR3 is CASSLPDSQETQYF. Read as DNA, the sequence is TGCGCCAGCAGCCTTCCGGACAGCCAAGAGACCCAGTACTTC.